The clone carrying this T cell receptor beta chain was seen a few times. This entry is derived from a study of blood T cell repertoires in COVID-19. Overall study context: COVID-19 samples from acute and convalescent phases originated in the United States, Italy and Spain.

Ages ranged from 18 to 89 years, with residence in about two dozen US areas. The method was immunoSEQ multiplex PCR; TCRdb's version includes in-frame clones alone and lacks a portion of them. The sample holds 300,000 to 400,000 clones; 70% to 90% are singletons and the top ten take 4% to 5%. Sequencing was performed on PBMCs or T cells enriched from blood (not recorded which). The source of this sequence is a woman aged 40 to 50 with acute COVID-19.

The CDR3, as DNA: TGTGCCACCAAGCGGGAGGGCCTGGCAGGGGAGCTGTTTTTT. Protein: CATKREGLAGELFF. This chain uses TRBV19 with TRBJ2-2; TRBD2 aligns across 10 bases. The CDR3 runs 14 residues. The germline V gene encodes CDR1 LNHDA and CDR2 SQIVND (reference sequence). Trimming at V came to 10 bases and at J to 8 bases, leaving 10 bases not matched to a gene. Filled out from reference TRBV19 and TRBJ2-2, the complete variable domain reads DGGITQSPKYLFRKEGQNVTLSCEQNLNHDAMYWYRQDPGQGLRLIYYSQIVNDFQKGDIAEGYSVSREKKESFPLTVTSAQKNPTAFYLCATKREGLAGELFFGEGSRLTVL.